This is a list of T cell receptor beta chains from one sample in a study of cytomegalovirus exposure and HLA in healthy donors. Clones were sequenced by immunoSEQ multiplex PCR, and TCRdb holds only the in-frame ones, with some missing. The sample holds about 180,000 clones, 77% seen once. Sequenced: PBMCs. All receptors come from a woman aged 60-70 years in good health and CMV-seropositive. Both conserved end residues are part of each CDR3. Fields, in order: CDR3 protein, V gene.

CDR3: CASSEYGGYQPQHF; V: TRBV25-1
CDR3: CASRNLQGGTEQYF; V: TRBV11-2
CDR3: CASSLNPGQGTKNIQYF; V: TRBV5-1
CDR3: CARRLLGQGAEAFF; V: TRBV30
CDR3: CANGRGGYTEAFF; V: TRBV6-1
CDR3: CASSATAFNYEQYF; V: TRBV28
CDR3: CASSSSDTQYF; V: TRBV2
CDR3: CASSLRTGGIEAFF; V: TRBV6-1
CDR3: CASSPDQGYNEQFF; V: TRBV18
CDR3: CASSVETGRATGNTIYF; V: TRBV9
CDR3: CSVTPARASGNHEQFF; V: TRBV29-1
CDR3: CASGLSKNTEAFF; V: TRBV12-5
CDR3: CAWSVTWGGAYNEQFF; V: TRBV30
CDR3: CASSYADRGTPLHF; V: TRBV6-5
CDR3: CASTINSGANGLTF; V: TRBV5-1
CDR3: CSVPRGRTTEAFF; V: TRBV29-1
CDR3: CASSYSGGRTGKKLFF; V: TRBV6-5
CDR3: CASSPRLSPGTEAFF; V: TRBV14
CDR3: CAISGRPAGGPPTNEKLFF; V: TRBV10-3
CDR3: CASRSDRPTSNQPQHF; V: TRBV28
CDR3: CASSPRTSGLNHNEQFF; V: TRBV7-3
CDR3: CAWSLGPGNTIYF; V: TRBV30
CDR3: CAWSPGLAGEDKQFF; V: TRBV30
CDR3: CASSLGTSGDQETQYF; V: TRBV11-2
CDR3: CASSQDVGGAGADTQYF; V: TRBV4-3
CDR3: CASHGFNSPLHF; V: TRBV2
CDR3: CAISESLAAVTDTQYF; V: TRBV10-3
CDR3: CASSVSGNEQFF; V: TRBV9
CDR3: CASSPGQGQYEQYF; V: TRBV5-1